This paragraph covers one T cell receptor beta chain sequence. In the original analysis: Reference gene primer amplification yielded estimated nucleated cell counts. TCRdb's table, derived via immunoSEQ multiplex PCR, lists solely in-frame clones and lacks some. For V, J and clone size, that table is used; D and trimming come from the DNA. In the table there are a few hundred thousand clones, 75% to 85% of which are singletons. This entry belongs to a study of blood T cell repertoires in COVID-19. Study as a whole: The United States, Italy and Spain were the sources of the acute and convalescent COVID-19 samples.

Germline V gene sequence: CDR1 SNHLY, CDR2 FYNNEI. This CDR3 comprises 11 residues. V was pared by 6 bases and J by 7 bases, with 9 bases between. Sequenced material: peripheral blood. This rearrangement joins TRBV2 to TRBJ1-2; TRBD1 is a possible D gene (5 bases). The origin of this receptor is a human donor in a cohort sampled during active COVID-19. The CDR3 loop is CASRDTRGYTF. The DNA of the CDR3 is TGTGCCAGCAGGGACACGCGTGGCTACACCTTC.